A single sample gave rise to the 11 T cell receptor beta chains below, sequenced in a study of cytomegalovirus exposure and HLA in healthy donors. PCR involved 60 Vbeta and 13 Jbeta primers. Libraries were prepared by immunoSEQ multiplex PCR; TCRdb keeps only in-frame clonotypes and omits some of them. Here the sample spans 130,000 to 150,000 clones, 65% to 85% being singletons. The sequencing sample was made of PBMCs. The receptors were sampled from a woman aged 40 to 50 in good health and CMV-seropositive.

In this sample, this clone turned up a few times. The chain employs TRBV4-1 and TRBJ1-4, with 7 positions matching TRBD1. Germline V gene lookup returns CDR1 MGHRA and CDR2 YSYEKL. J gave up 3 bases and V 4 bases, and 5 bases lay outside the gene matches. The CDR3 is 15 residues long. CDR3 amino acids: CASSRTGVANEKLFF. The CDR3 DNA is TGCGCCAGCAGCCGCACAGGGGTGGCTAATGAAAAACTGTTTTTT.

This chain connects TRBV5-6 to TRBJ2-5; TRBD2 might be the D (5 bases). The V and J ends lost 3 bases and 1 base respectively, with 16 bases between them. The germline CDR1 and CDR2 sequences are SGHDT and YYEEEE. This CDR3 contains 16 residues. The CDR3 sequence is CASSSRLVAGQETQYF. Written as DNA, the CDR3 is TGTGCCAGCAGCTCCCGACTCGTGGCGGGCCAAGAGACCCAGTACTTC. The complete variable domain, with remaining parts taken from reference TRBV5-6 and TRBJ2-5, reads DAGVTQSPTHLIKTRGQQVTLRCSPKSGHDTVSWYQQALGQGPQFIFQYYEEEERQRGNFPDRFSGHQFPNYSSELNVNALLLGDSALYLCASSSRLVAGQETQYFGPGTRLLVL.

Turning to this clone: The identical CDR3 is also encoded by other nucleotide sequences in the sample. CDR3 amino acids: CASSLGLNTEAFF. CDR3 nucleotides: TGTGCCAGCAGCTTAGGGCTGAACACTGAAGCTTTCTTT. The chain links TRBV11-2 to TRBJ1-1; no definite D call. V was shortened by 1 base and J by 0 bases, with 3 bases between the two germline ends. The V gene's germline CDR1 is SGHAT and CDR2 FQNNGV. The CDR3 has 13 amino acids.

The chain has TRBV2 and TRBJ2-7; 7 bases map to TRBD1. Germline CDR1 and CDR2: SNHLY and FYNNEI. The CDR3 loop spans 15 amino acids. The trim removed 4 bases at V and 2 bases at J, leaving 8 bases unmatched. The DNA of the CDR3 is TGTGCCAGCAGTGGCCAGACAGGGATGACCTACGAGCAGTACTTC. Its protein is CASSGQTGMTYEQYF.

Only a few counts were recorded for this clone. The chain combines TRBV29-1 with TRBJ1-1; 8 nucleotides agree with TRBD1. This CDR3 spans 13 amino acids. Germline V gene lookup returns CDR1 SQVTM and CDR2 ANQGSEA. V lost 7 bases and J lost 2; bases outside the gene matches: 6. In nucleotides, the CDR3 is TGCAGCGGGTGGGGACAGGTCAACACTGAAGCTTTCTTT. It translates to CSGWGQVNTEAFF.

The chain employs TRBV6-6 and TRBJ2-7, with D maybe TRBD2 (7 bases). V was cut by 0 bases and J by 3 bases, with 12 bases left in between. The CDR3 is 15 residues long. Germline loops: CDR1 MNHNY, CDR2 SVGAGI (reference sequence). CDR3 bases: TGTGCCAGCAGTTACTCGGGGGGGCGCATCTACGAGCAGTACTTC. Translation: CASSYSGGRIYEQYF.

This clone was found a few times. This chain joins TRBV2 and TRBJ2-2; D is undetermined. The CDR3 has 11 amino acids. Germline V lookup: CDR1 SNHLY, CDR2 FYNNEI. The V end was cut by 7 bases, the J end by 6 bases, with 6 bases between. CDR3 coding DNA: TGTGCCAGCAAGCTCTCCGGGGAGCTGTTTTTT. Protein sequence: CASKLSGELFF.

This chain connects TRBV7-2 to TRBJ2-1, with a weak D call TRBD2 (6 bases). The V gene's germline CDR1 is SGHTA and CDR2 FQGNSA. The CDR3 has 15 amino acids. Trimming pared 7 bases from V and 0 bases from J, leaving 13 bases between. The CDR3 sequence is CASNGGVSSYNEQFF. The CDR3 bases are TGTGCCAGCAACGGCGGGGTTAGCTCCTACAATGAGCAGTTCTTC.

V is TRBV5-1 and J is TRBJ1-2, with D tentatively TRBD1 (6 bases). The V end lost 0 bases, the J end lost 4 bases, and 13 bases lay between the germline ends. Germline assignment: CDR1 SGHRS and CDR2 YFSETQ. The CDR3 runs to 15 residues. CDR3 sequence: CASSLAETGVYGYTF. DNA for the CDR3: TGCGCCAGCAGCTTGGCCGAGACAGGCGTCTATGGCTACACCTTC. The variable domain in full, completed from reference TRBV5-1 and TRBJ1-2, reads KAGVTQTPRYLIKTRGQQVTLSCSPISGHRSVSWYQQTPGQGLQFLFEYFSETQRNKGNFPGRFSGRQFSNSRSEMNVSTLELGDSALYLCASSLAETGVYGYTFGSGTRLTVV.

V gene TRBV6-4 combines with J gene TRBJ2-3, with 8 nucleotides matching TRBD2. The CDR3 length is 14 residues. The germline gives CDR1 MRHNA, CDR2 SNTAGT. V was clipped by 5 bases and J by 2 bases; unmatched bases: 3. This CDR3 reads CASSRAGVTDTQYF. In DNA form, the CDR3 reads TGTGCCAGCAGTAGAGCGGGGGTCACAGATACGCAGTATTTT.

The gene calls are TRBV19 and TRBJ1-2; 7 bases map to TRBD1. The CDR3 is 13 amino acids. Germline V gives CDR1 LNHDA, CDR2 SQIVND (reference sequence). J lost 2 bases, V lost 8 bases, and 5 bases had no gene match. The DNA of the CDR3 is TGTGCCAGTCGATTGGACAGGAACTATGGCTACACCTTC. Encoded protein: CASRLDRNYGYTF.